A single sample is the source of the 28 T cell receptor beta chains below, sequenced in a study of T cell clonotyping in hematopoietic cell transplantation (dated by TCRdb to the early 2020s). The time point label, as the study defines it: recipient sample about 28 days before transplant, after cytoreduction. Library generation was performed with the immunoSEQ multiplex PCR assay. TCRdb took over this immuneACCESS table, retaining in-frame rearrangements with V and J assigned. Such tables are incomplete; in checked studies, under half of the missing clones stem from an unresolved V gene, and the remainder is unexplained. The sample table lists about 8,300 clones, 65% to 80% of them with a count of one. The ten largest clones represent about 32% of the sample. The material sequenced was peripheral blood mononuclear cells, taken before stem cell transplant. The receptors were sampled from a man aged 55-75 years with acute myeloid leukemia. Some clones in this sample may be carry-over from other donors' samples.

The gene calls are TRBV7-6 and TRBJ2-5; TRBD2 matches at 11 bases. This CDR3 has 17 amino acids. Germline values: CDR1 SGHVS, CDR2 FNYEAQ. J gave up 5 bases and V 3 bases, and 11 bases lay outside the gene matches. DNA for the CDR3: TGTGCCAGCAGCTTGGGCGGACTAGCGGGTCCGACGGAGACCCAGTACTTC. It encodes CASSLGGLAGPTETQYF.

The chain links TRBV27 to TRBJ1-1; D gene ambiguous. CDR1 MNHEY and CDR2 SMNVEV come from the germline V gene (reference sequence). The CDR3 runs to 11 residues. The V and J ends lost 2 bases and 5 bases respectively, with 3 bases between them. The CDR3 loop is CASSLGTEAFF. The CDR3 region has the DNA TGTGCCAGCAGTTTAGGTACTGAAGCTTTCTTT.

This clone is categorized as medium-sized (0.01 to 0.1%). Relative to the germline gene, one junction end is altered; a read error may explain this. This sequence joins TRBV7-7 and TRBJ2-5; D is ambiguous. Germline V gene lookup returns CDR1 SSHAT and CDR2 FNYEAQ (reference sequence). The CDR3 length is 13 residues. The CDR3 sequence: CASSLAQKETQYF. In DNA form, the CDR3 reads TGTGCTAGCAGCTTAGCTCAGAAAGAGACCCAGTACTTC. Full variable domain (outside the CDR3, taken from reference TRBV7-7 and TRBJ2-5): GAGVSQSPRYKVTKRGQDVTLRCDPISSHATLYWYQQALGQGPEFLTYFNYEAQPDKSGLPSDRFSAERPEGSISTLTIQRTEQRDSAMYRCASSLAQKETQYFGPGTRLLVL.

J is TRBJ2-5 and V is TRBV28; TRBD1 or TRBD2 may be the D gene (6 bases each). CDR1 and CDR2 from the germline V gene are MDHEN and SYDVKM. V was cut by 4 bases and J by 5 bases, with 20 bases left in between. The CDR3 spans 16 residues. CDR3 sequence reads: CASSSPRRGAGETQYF. CDR3 sequence (DNA): TGTGCCAGCAGTTCCCCCCGTAGGGGGGCGGGTGAGACCCAGTACTTC.

The rearrangement links TRBV30 to TRBJ1-1; D not resolved. CDR3 size: 13 residues. The V end lost 2 bases, the J end lost 1 base, and 8 bases lay between the germline ends. Germline assignment: CDR1 GTSNPN and CDR2 SVGIG (reference sequence). The CDR3 spells CAWSLSTNTEAFF. The CDR3, as DNA: TGTGCCTGGAGTCTCAGCACGAACACTGAAGCTTTCTTT.

J is TRBJ2-1 and V is TRBV29-1, with 9 positions matching TRBD2. V shed 3 bases, J shed 10 bases, and the junction held 7 bases outside the gene matches. This CDR3 spans 13 amino acids. The germline V gene has CDR1 SQVTM and CDR2 ANQGSEA. This CDR3 reads CSVDRSGRGEQFF. The CDR3 region has the DNA TGCAGCGTTGATCGTAGCGGGAGAGGGGAGCAGTTCTTC.

The chain carries TRBV6-5 and TRBJ1-1; unclear D gene. Germline values: CDR1 MNHEY, CDR2 SVGAGI. V dropped 0 bases and J dropped 4 bases, with 6 bases sitting between them. The CDR3 sequence is 13 residues long. CDR3 DNA: TGTGCCAGCAGTTACTCGGCCCGCACTGAAGCTTTCTTT. It specifies CASSYSARTEAFF.

The chain links TRBV7-9 to TRBJ2-2; TRBD2 matches at 14 bases. Losses at the gene ends were 5 bases for V and 4 bases for J; bases not matched to a gene: 3. Germline CDR1 and CDR2: SEHNR and FQNEAQ (reference sequence). The CDR3 contains 16 residues. CDR3 protein: CASSEGLAGATGELFF. DNA of the CDR3: TGTGCCAGCAGCGAGGGACTAGCGGGGGCCACCGGGGAGCTGTTTTTT.

This chain joins TRBV30 and TRBJ2-7; no clear D gene. The CDR3 totals 11 residues. Per the germline V gene, CDR1 is GTSNPN and CDR2 is SVGIG (reference sequence). The V end was cut by 3 bases, the J end by 10 bases, with 13 bases between. The chain's CDR3 is CAWRDGVGQYF. The CDR3 bases are TGTGCCTGGAGGGATGGGGTGGGTCAGTACTTC.

The genes are TRBV2 and TRBJ2-7; 7 bases align to TRBD1. Germline CDR1 SNHLY, CDR2 FYNNEI. This CDR3 is 13 amino acids long. V was pared by 10 bases and J by 0 bases, with 6 bases of the junction left unmatched. The CDR3 spells CATATGDSYEQYF. CDR3 in DNA: TGTGCCACCGCAACAGGGGACTCCTACGAGCAGTACTTC.

This rearrangement joins TRBV25-1 to TRBJ1-4; a possible D gene is TRBD1 (6 bases). V shed 0 bases and J shed 8 bases, with 16 bases lying between them. This CDR3 is built from 16 residues. The germline V gene encodes CDR1 MGHDK and CDR2 SYGVNS. CDR3 sequence: CASSEYAGTTGEKLFF. In DNA form, the CDR3 reads TGTGCCAGCAGTGAATATGCCGGGACGACAGGAGAAAAACTGTTTTTT.

V and J are TRBV30 and TRBJ1-2; 8 bases are a match to TRBD1. This CDR3 spans 13 amino acids. Germline-derived CDR1 and CDR2 are GTSNPN and SVGIG (reference sequence). With V trimmed by 8 bases and J by 7 bases, 12 bases remained unmatched. CDR3 sequence (DNA): TGTGCCCGGACAGGGTCGGGGAGTGGTGGCTACACCTTC. The encoded protein is CARTGSGSGGYTF. The entire variable domain, with the rest obtained from reference TRBV30 and TRBJ1-2, is as follows: SQTIHQWPATLVQPVGSPLSLECTVEGTSNPNLYWYRQAAGRGLQLLFYSVGIGQISSEVPQNLSASRPQDRQFILSSKKLLLSDSGFYLCARTGSGSGGYTFGSGTRLTVV.

This clone was detected once. The chain carries TRBV7-6 and TRBJ1-1; the match to TRBD1 covers 8 bases. CDR1 is SGHVS, CDR2 FNYEAQ, per germline. V shed 3 bases, J shed 5 bases, and the junction held 8 bases outside the gene matches. The CDR3 is 15 amino acids. CDR3 DNA: TGTGCCAGCAGCTTGGTCCAGGGGGCGCGAACTGAAGCTTTCTTT. Its translation is CASSLVQGARTEAFF. Based on the CDR3 plus reference TRBV7-6 and TRBJ1-1, the full variable domain is GAGVSQSPRYKVTKRGQDVALRCDPISGHVSLYWYRQALGQGPEFLTYFNYEAQQDKSGLPNDRFSAERPEGSISTLTIQRTEQRDSAMYRCASSLVQGARTEAFFGQGTRLTVV.

This sequence joins TRBV27 and TRBJ1-1, with D uncertain. CDR3 length: 13 residues. Between the trimmed V and J ends, which lost 3 bases and 1 base, there was a span of 6 bases. Per germline, CDR1 MNHEY and CDR2 SMNVEV (reference sequence). The CDR3 sequence is CASSFSGNTEAFF. CDR3 sequence (DNA): TGTGCCAGCAGTTTCTCAGGGAACACTGAAGCTTTCTTT.

This clone has only a few counts. The rearrangement joins TRBV10-3 to TRBJ2-7; D uncertain. The CDR3 contains 12 residues. V lost 7 bases and J 0 bases, leaving 7 bases between the germline ends. The V gene's germline CDR1 is ENHRY and CDR2 SYGVKD. The CDR3 DNA follows: TGTGCCATCAATGACGGCTCCTACGAGCAGTACTTC. Amino acids: CAINDGSYEQYF.

V usage is TRBV6-5 and J usage is TRBJ1-6; 9 nucleotides agree with TRBD1. The length of the CDR3 is 15 residues. V lost 6 bases, J lost 9 bases, and 9 bases stayed unmatched. Germline V gives CDR1 MNHEY, CDR2 SVGAGI. CDR3 in amino acids: CASSRGRQGGSPLHF. DNA of the CDR3: TGTGCCAGCAGCCGCGGTCGACAGGGGGGTTCACCCCTCCACTTT.

The chain links TRBV28 to TRBJ1-1; D not resolved. Germline V gene sequence: CDR1 MDHEN, CDR2 SYDVKM. V was pared by 1 base and J by 1 base, with 16 bases between. The CDR3 consists of 17 residues. The CDR3 region has the DNA TGTGCCAGCAGTTTATCAATCGGTATAAGAGCGAACACTGAAGCTTTCTTT. Translated: CASSLSIGIRANTEAFF.

The rearrangement links TRBV4-1 to TRBJ1-2; possible D gene TRBD1, 5 bases. CDR3 length: 15 residues. CDR1 and CDR2 from the germline V gene are MGHRA and YSYEKL. Trimming pared 3 bases from V and 4 bases from J, leaving 15 bases between. CDR3 sequence reads: CASSHPLGGAYGYTF. In nucleotides, the CDR3 is TGCGCCAGCAGCCACCCGCTGGGGGGAGCCTATGGCTACACCTTC.

The V and J genes are TRBV13 and TRBJ2-1, with 12 positions matching TRBD2. The germline V gene has CDR1 PRHDT and CDR2 FYEKMQ (reference sequence). The CDR3 runs to 15 residues. Trimming at V came to 4 bases and at J to 7 bases, leaving 5 bases not matched to a gene. CDR3 sequence: CASSSSGRAPNEQFF. The CDR3 DNA sequence: TGTGCCAGCAGCTCTAGCGGGAGGGCCCCGAATGAGCAGTTCTTC.

This chain connects TRBV27 to TRBJ1-2; D remains unclear. CDR1 is MNHEY and CDR2 is SMNVEV in the germline V gene (reference sequence). Trimming pared 4 bases from V and 7 bases from J, leaving 19 bases between. This CDR3 region has 15 residues. CDR3 nucleotides: TGTGCCAGCAGTTCCCCCGGAGGGAGGAGCCGTGGCTACACCTTC. Its protein product is CASSSPGGRSRGYTF.

This sequence joins TRBV6-1 and TRBJ1-1; a weak D match, TRBD1 (6 bases). V was pared by 4 bases and J by 4 bases, with 13 bases between. This CDR3 is built from 14 residues. Germline V CDR1 and CDR2: MNHNS, SASEGT. The CDR3 is CASSARGGPTEAFF. The CDR3 region has the DNA TGTGCCAGCAGTGCACGAGGGGGGCCCACTGAAGCTTTCTTT.

The chain combines TRBV9 with TRBJ2-5; the D gene is possibly TRBD2 (6 bases). The CDR3 sequence is 14 residues long. V was pared by 4 bases and J by 3 bases, with 13 bases between. Germline V gives CDR1 SGDLS, CDR2 YYNGEE. Written as DNA, the CDR3 is TGTGCCAGCAGCACCTACGGGGGTAAAGAGACCCAGTACTTC. Its protein product is CASSTYGGKETQYF.

The chain couples TRBV11-2 to TRBJ1-1; no clear D gene. This CDR3 comprises 12 residues. The germline V gene encodes CDR1 SGHAT and CDR2 FQNNGV. V was pared by 4 bases and J by 4 bases, with 7 bases between. CDR3 nucleotides: TGTGCCAGCAGCTGGGTGGGCACTGAAGCTTTCTTT. Translating it yields CASSWVGTEAFF.

The genes are TRBV27 and TRBJ2-6, with D possibly TRBD2 on 6 matching bases. Germline V gene lookup returns CDR1 MNHEY and CDR2 SMNVEV (reference sequence). The CDR3 is 16 residues long. The V end was cut by 4 bases, the J end by 0 bases, with 10 bases between. The CDR3 reads CASSSPGSSGANVLTF. As DNA, the CDR3 is TGTGCCAGCAGTTCCCCCGGGAGCTCTGGGGCCAACGTCCTGACTTTC.

This chain joins TRBV4-1 and TRBJ1-2; 7 bases agree with TRBD1. V shed 1 base and J 1 base; nucleotides not matched to a gene: 12. The germline V gene encodes CDR1 MGHRA and CDR2 YSYEKL. The CDR3 is 18 amino acids. The CDR3 is CASSQGARGTEYNYGYTF. Here the CDR3 DNA reads TGCGCCAGCAGCCAAGGGGCGCGAGGGACAGAATATAACTATGGCTACACCTTC.

The CDR3 DNA sequence: TGTGCCAGCGACCCTCGGACTGGGGCCAACGTCCTGACTTTC. It is translated as CASDPRTGANVLTF. The chain employs TRBV5-6 and TRBJ2-6; D remains unclear. The CDR3 consists of 14 residues. Per germline, CDR1 SGHDT and CDR2 YYEEEE. With 7 bases removed from V and 2 bases from J, the gap between germline ends came to 10 bases.

The V and J genes are TRBV4-2 and TRBJ1-3; D not resolved. The CDR3 extends over 15 amino acids. Germline-derived CDR1 and CDR2 are LGHNA and YNFKEQ. V was clipped by 5 bases and J by 2 bases, with 13 bases between them. The CDR3 DNA sequence: TGTGCCAGCAGCTCCTCAAGTGGGCCTGGAAACACCATATATTTT. Its protein product is CASSSSSGPGNTIYF.

The chain joins TRBV6-5 to TRBJ2-7, with D possibly TRBD1 on 5 matching bases. The V end lost 6 bases, the J end lost 2 bases, and 14 bases lay between the germline ends. Looked up from germline, CDR1 is MNHEY and CDR2 is SVGAGI. The CDR3 sequence is 14 residues long. The CDR3 bases are TGTGCCAGCAGCCCAACTGAGACAGCCTACGAGCAGTACTTC. This gives the protein CASSPTETAYEQYF.